This T cell receptor (beta chain) was recovered during a study of cytomegalovirus exposure and HLA in healthy donors. Study-level background: Roughly 80 million unique TCRs from HLA-typed donors made up an early data release.

The study, taken as a whole, reports: Sequencing depth across donors, presence/absence analyses assumed, was roughly uniform.

Donors had nominal health at sampling but likely had unrecorded immune exposures. This clone appeared a few times. Its antigen is as yet unknown. Primers for the PCR totalled 60 Vbeta and 13 Jbeta. How the authors handled the data: About 12 million of the roughly 80 million unique TCR beta chains counted in a later analysis were shared. Using immunoSEQ multiplex PCR, the repertoire was profiled, and TCRdb retains in-frame clones only, with some absent. Clone size and the V and J calls come from that table; the DNA yielded D and trimming. Of under 200,000 clones listed, around 81% are singletons. The sequence came from a woman in her 50s in good health and CMV-seronegative. Material for sequencing was PBMCs.

The CDR3 bases are TGTGCCAGCAGCGCGGGAGGGGGTCAAGAGACCCAGTACTTC. Protein product: CASSAGGGQETQYF. The chain recombines TRBV9 with TRBJ2-5, with 8 bases lining up with TRBD2. This CDR3 comprises 14 residues. The junction had 3 bases not matched to a gene; V was cut back by 3 bases and J by 2 bases. The germline V gene encodes CDR1 SGDLS and CDR2 YYNGEE. Variable domain in full (rest from reference TRBV9 and TRBJ2-5): DSGVTQTPKHLITATGQRVTLRCSPRSGDLSVYWYQQSLDQGLQFLIQYYNGEERAKGNILERFSAQQFPDLHSELNLSSLELGDSALYFCASSAGGGQETQYFGPGTRLLVL.